Given below is one T cell receptor (beta chain) in context. What it binds is not known. The source of the sample is a study of blood T cells in healthy people across ages. Overall study results and limits: Higher diversity, along with more naive CD4+ cells, distinguished long-lived donors from aged donors. Per million T cells, TCR beta diversity dropped roughly linearly as age increased.

The use of a sample-barcoded 5' primer and a J-beta primer mix characterized a second PCR of 7 to 11 cycles. TCRdb reprocessed the 5' RACE reads with MiXCR, giving one entry per CDR3 protein. The data show roughly 500,000 distinct CDR3 sequences, about 25% seen once. The CDR3 is 14 residues long. Germline assignment: CDR1 SGHTA and CDR2 FQGNSA. The chain recombines TRBV7-2 with TRBJ2-1; the D gene is possibly TRBD2 (5 bases). The better agreement between TRBJ2-7 and the DNA end casts doubt on the J call. The sequence derives from a woman between 70 and 85 years old in good health. The sequencing sample was made of blood. The CDR3, as DNA: TGTGCCAGCAGCTTGATGAAGATGTCGGGGGAGCAGTACTTC. Translating it yields CASSLMKMSGEQYF.